These 16 T cell receptor beta chains originate from one sample sequenced in a study of T cells after yellow fever vaccination. From the 5' RACE reads, TCRdb called clonotypes with MiXCR, one entry per CDR3 protein. The sample lists 150,000 or so distinct CDR3 sequences, approximately 9.7% occurring once. The material sequenced was CD8+ T cells sorted from PBMCs, taken 45 days after the yellow fever booster vaccination. Receptors originate from a man between 18 and 35 years old who received the YFV17D yellow fever vaccine.

The rearrangement links TRBV12-3 or TRBV12-4 to TRBJ1-4, with 10 bases aligning to TRBD1. The J segment lost 0 bases and the V segment lost 6 bases, leaving 4 bases of the junction unmatched. CDR3 length equals 16 residues. The CDR3, as DNA: TGTGCCAGCAGGACGACAGGGGGCGCAACTAATGAAAAACTGTTTTTT. It yields the protein CASRTTGGATNEKLFF.

The genes are TRBV2 and TRBJ2-1; 9 positions agree with TRBD2. Germline V CDR1 and CDR2: SNHLY, FYNNEI. The CDR3 has 15 residues. Unmatched junction bases numbered 4, after V lost 3 bases and J lost 4 bases. The CDR3 coding sequence is TGTGCCAGCAGTGAGCCTAGCGGGGTTTACAATGAGCAGTTCTTC. As protein: CASSEPSGVYNEQFF. Filled out from reference TRBV2 and TRBJ2-1, the complete variable domain reads EPEVTQTPSHQVTQMGQEVILRCVPISNHLYFYWYRQILGQKVEFLVSFYNNEISEKSEIFDDQFSVERPDGSNFTLKIRSTKLEDSAMYFCASSEPSGVYNEQFFGPGTRLTVL.

The chain combines TRBV6-6 with TRBJ1-6, with a tentative D call TRBD1 (5 bases). The germline V gene has CDR1 MNHNY and CDR2 SVGAGI (reference sequence). Trimming stripped 0 bases from V and 7 bases from J, with 16 bases between. This CDR3 region has 17 residues. This chain's CDR3 is CASSYSWTGRKNSPLHF. CDR3 nucleotide sequence: TGTGCCAGCAGTTACTCCTGGACGGGACGGAAGAATTCACCCCTCCACTTT.

This clonotype came up a few times. The chain uses TRBV30 and TRBJ2-5, with D possibly being TRBD2 (5 bases). The CDR3 runs to 13 residues. Germline CDR1 and CDR2: GTSNPN and SVGIG (reference sequence). Between the trimmed V and J ends, which lost 3 bases and 1 base, there was a span of 9 bases. CDR3 sequence reads: CAWSPGVQETQYF. DNA for the CDR3: TGTGCCTGGAGCCCCGGGGTCCAAGAGACCCAGTACTTC.

This clonotype was found many times. The gene calls are TRBV20-1 and TRBJ2-5, with 9 positions matching TRBD2. CDR1 and CDR2 from the germline V gene are DFQATT and SNEGSKA (reference sequence). With V trimmed by 5 bases and J by 5 bases, 15 bases remained unmatched. The CDR3 is made up of 16 amino acids. This CDR3 is CSAVPEVAGELETQYF. CDR3 DNA sequence: TGCAGTGCTGTTCCCGAGGTAGCGGGGGAGTTGGAGACCCAGTACTTC.

There are a few counts of this clonotype. The chain joins TRBV4-1 to TRBJ2-1; 7 nucleotides line up with TRBD2. Germline CDR1 and CDR2: MGHRA and YSYEKL. V was pared by 4 bases and J by 2 bases, with 5 bases of the junction left unmatched. The CDR3 has 15 residues. The DNA of the CDR3 is TGCGCCAGCAGCCCCGGGGGGATAACCTACAATGAGCAGTTCTTC. This codes for CASSPGGITYNEQFF.

The gene calls are TRBV4-2 and TRBJ1-1; D gene uncertain. The V end lost 5 bases, the J end lost 4 bases, and 8 bases lay between the germline ends. Germline V lookup: CDR1 LGHNA, CDR2 YNFKEQ. The CDR3 runs to 12 residues. The CDR3 region has the DNA TGTGCCAGCAGCGCCTCGGGCACTGAAGCTTTCTTT. Residues: CASSASGTEAFF.

Only a few counts were recorded for this clonotype. The chain has TRBV30 and TRBJ2-7, with 7 bases fitting TRBD1. V shed 2 bases and J 6 bases; nucleotides not matched to a gene: 4. The CDR3 contains 12 residues. Looked up from germline, CDR1 is GTSNPN and CDR2 is SVGIG (reference sequence). CDR3 region: CAWSYTGVEQYF. The CDR3 DNA reads as TGTGCCTGGAGTTACACAGGGGTCGAGCAGTACTTC.

This clonotype was observed a few times. The chain joins TRBV5-6 to TRBJ1-1; 7 bases agree with TRBD1. This CDR3 has 15 amino acids. Germline V gives CDR1 SGHDT, CDR2 YYEEEE. Germline trimming cut 0 bases from V and 3 bases from J; bases unmatched to any gene: 5. CDR3 protein: CASSLEGATDTEAFF. CDR3 sequence (DNA): TGTGCCAGCAGCTTGGAGGGGGCGACGGACACTGAAGCTTTCTTT.

There are a few counts of this clonotype. The chain recombines TRBV5-6 with TRBJ2-1, with 7 bases matching TRBD1. The CDR3 is made up of 16 amino acids. The germline V gene has CDR1 SGHDT and CDR2 YYEEEE. V lost 2 bases, J lost 0 bases, and 5 bases stayed unmatched. The CDR3 bases are TGTGCCAGCAGCTTAGGGACAGTTAGCTCCTACAATGAGCAGTTCTTC. Translated, it gives CASSLGTVSSYNEQFF.

This chain uses TRBV11-2 with TRBJ2-7; no clear D gene. The CDR3 spans 13 residues. Germline CDR1 reads SGHAT; CDR2 reads FQNNGV. Trimming shortened V by 4 bases and J by 7 bases, and 14 bases separated the two germline ends. CDR3 bases: TGTGCCAGCAGCTCACCGGGCCTGGGGGAGCAGTACGTC. It encodes CASSSPGLGEQYV.

This clonotype was picked up many times. The rearrangement joins TRBV4-1 to TRBJ2-1; 9 bases map to TRBD1. CDR3 length equals 15 residues. Losses at the gene ends were 4 bases for V and 2 bases for J; bases not matched to a gene: 3. Germline CDR1 and CDR2: MGHRA and YSYEKL. CDR3 DNA: TGCGCCAGCAGCCTGGGACAGGGTCCCTACAATGAGCAGTTCTTC. It specifies CASSLGQGPYNEQFF.

V gene TRBV7-9 combines with J gene TRBJ1-1, with a weak D call TRBD1 (5 bases). Germline V gene lookup returns CDR1 SEHNR and CDR2 FQNEAQ (reference sequence). The CDR3 spans 18 residues. V was clipped by 5 bases and J by 0 bases, with 22 bases between them. The CDR3 nucleotides read TGTGCCAGCAGCCCTGGGGGGGTCGGATTAAGGGTGAACACTGAAGCTTTCTTT. It yields the protein CASSPGGVGLRVNTEAFF.

This rearrangement joins TRBV4-1 to TRBJ2-5, with 7 bases that match TRBD2. CDR1 MGHRA and CDR2 YSYEKL come from the germline V gene. The J segment lost 5 bases and the V segment lost 4 bases, leaving 10 bases of the junction unmatched. The CDR3 spans 15 residues. Here the CDR3 reads CASSPRVASGETQYF. The CDR3 DNA reads TGCGCCAGCAGCCCCCGGGTCGCTAGCGGTGAGACCCAGTACTTC.

The table lists this clonotype with a few counts. The rearrangement links TRBV15 to TRBJ1-2; perhaps TRBD1 as D (5 bases). The CDR3 covers 16 residues. In germline, CDR1 is LNHNV, CDR2 YYDKDF (reference sequence). With 0 bases removed from V and 2 bases from J, the gap between germline ends came to 13 bases. The CDR3 region has the DNA TGTGCCACCAGCAGAGATCAGAGGGGCCCAAACTATGGCTACACCTTC. It yields the protein CATSRDQRGPNYGYTF.

There are many counts of this clonotype. CDR3 protein: CASRGPYEQYF. CDR3 sequence (DNA): TGTGCCAGCAGGGGCCCCTACGAGCAGTACTTC. The chain employs TRBV2 and TRBJ2-7; D is unclear. CDR1 is SNHLY and CDR2 is FYNNEI in the germline V gene. Between the trimmed V and J ends, which lost 6 bases and 2 bases, there was a span of 5 bases. The CDR3 is 11 amino acids.